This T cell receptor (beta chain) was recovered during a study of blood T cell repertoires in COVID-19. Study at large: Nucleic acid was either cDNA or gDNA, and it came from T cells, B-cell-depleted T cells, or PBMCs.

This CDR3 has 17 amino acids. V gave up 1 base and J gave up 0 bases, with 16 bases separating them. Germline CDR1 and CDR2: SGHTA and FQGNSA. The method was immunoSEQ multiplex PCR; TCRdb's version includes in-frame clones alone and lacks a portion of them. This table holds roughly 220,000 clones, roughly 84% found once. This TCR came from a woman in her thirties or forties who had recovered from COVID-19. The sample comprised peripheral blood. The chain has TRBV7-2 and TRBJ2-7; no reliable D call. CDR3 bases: TGTGCCAGCAGCTTAGGTAGTGGCGGCAGAGCCTCCTACGAGCAGTACTTC. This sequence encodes CASSLGSGGRASYEQYF. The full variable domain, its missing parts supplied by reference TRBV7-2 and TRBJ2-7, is GAGVSQSPSNKVTEKGKDVELRCDPISGHTALYWYRQSLGQGLEFLIYFQGNSAPDKSGLPSDRFSAERTGGSVSTLTIQRTQQEDSAVYLCASSLGSGGRASYEQYFGPGTRLTVT.